This TCR beta chain comes out of a study of blood T cell repertoires in COVID-19. Turning to the study itself: The origin of the acute and convalescent COVID-19 samples was the United States, Italy and Spain. Nucleic acid was either cDNA or gDNA, and it came from T cells, B-cell-depleted T cells, or PBMCs.

Looked up from germline, CDR1 is SQVTM and CDR2 is ANQGSEA. This CDR3 has 12 amino acids. The table came from immunoSEQ multiplex PCR; TCRdb's copy has only in-frame clones and leaves some out. Altogether 300,000 to 400,000 clones are present, 89% being singletons, with the ten largest covering around 3%. The Seattle patients, enrolled during active infection, were followed longitudinally. The chain couples TRBV29-1 to TRBJ2-1; D unclear. This clonotype was obtained from a woman in her 30s with COVID-19, enrolled during active disease. The sample comprised peripheral blood. CDR3 sequence: CTVGGGYNEQFF. CDR3 nucleotides: TGCACCGTCGGCGGCGGCTACAATGAGCAGTTCTTC.